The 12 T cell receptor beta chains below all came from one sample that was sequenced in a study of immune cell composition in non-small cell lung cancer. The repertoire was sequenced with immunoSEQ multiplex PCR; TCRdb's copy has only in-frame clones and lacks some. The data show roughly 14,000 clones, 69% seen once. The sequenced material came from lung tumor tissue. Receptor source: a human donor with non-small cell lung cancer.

CDR3 sequence reads: CASSIGATDNNEKLFF. The CDR3 coding sequence is TGTGCCAGTAGTATAGGGGCGACAGATAATAATGAAAAACTGTTTTTT. The chain has TRBV19 and TRBJ1-4; D possibly corresponds to TRBD1 (5 bases). V was pared by 1 base and J by 4 bases, with 13 bases between. The CDR3 is made up of 16 amino acids. Germline values: CDR1 LNHDA, CDR2 SQIVND (reference sequence).

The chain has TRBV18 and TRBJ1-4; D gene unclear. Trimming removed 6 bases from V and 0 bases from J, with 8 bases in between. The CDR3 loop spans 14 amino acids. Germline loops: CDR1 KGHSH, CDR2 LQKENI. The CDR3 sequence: CASSVGTTNEKLFF. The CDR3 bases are TGTGCCAGCTCCGTCGGGACAACTAATGAAAAACTGTTTTTT.

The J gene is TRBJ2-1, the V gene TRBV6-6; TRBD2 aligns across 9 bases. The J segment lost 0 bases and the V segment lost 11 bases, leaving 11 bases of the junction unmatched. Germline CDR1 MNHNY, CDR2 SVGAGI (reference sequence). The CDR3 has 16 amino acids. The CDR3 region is CAAAGGVISSYNEQFF. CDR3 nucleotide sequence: TGTGCCGCGGCGGGGGGGGTAATAAGCTCCTACAATGAGCAGTTCTTC.

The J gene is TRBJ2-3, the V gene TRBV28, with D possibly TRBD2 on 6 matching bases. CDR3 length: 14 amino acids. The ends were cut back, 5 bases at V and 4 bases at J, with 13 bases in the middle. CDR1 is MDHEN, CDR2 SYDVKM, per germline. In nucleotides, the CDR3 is TGTGCCAGCAGTCCCTGGGGGACTGCAGATACGCAGTATTTT. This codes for CASSPWGTADTQYF. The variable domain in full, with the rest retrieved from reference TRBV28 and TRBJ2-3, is DVKVTQSSRYLVKRTGEKVFLECVQDMDHENMFWYRQDPGLGLRLIYFSYDVKMKEKGDIPEGYSVSREKKERFSLILESASTNQTSMYLCASSPWGTADTQYFGPGTRLTVL.

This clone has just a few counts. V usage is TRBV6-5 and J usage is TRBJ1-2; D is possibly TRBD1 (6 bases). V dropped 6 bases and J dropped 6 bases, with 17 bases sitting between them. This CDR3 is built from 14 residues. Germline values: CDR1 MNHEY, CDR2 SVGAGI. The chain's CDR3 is CASSKQGGGDGYTF. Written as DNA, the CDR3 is TGTGCCAGCAGCAAACAGGGTGGGGGTGATGGCTACACCTTC.

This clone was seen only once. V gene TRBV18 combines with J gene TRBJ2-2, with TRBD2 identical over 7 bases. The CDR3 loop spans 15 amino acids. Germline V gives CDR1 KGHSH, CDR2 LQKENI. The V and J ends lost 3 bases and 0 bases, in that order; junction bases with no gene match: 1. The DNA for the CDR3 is TGTGCCAGCTCACCGGGGAGGGCGAACACCGGGGAGCTGTTTTTT. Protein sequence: CASSPGRANTGELFF.

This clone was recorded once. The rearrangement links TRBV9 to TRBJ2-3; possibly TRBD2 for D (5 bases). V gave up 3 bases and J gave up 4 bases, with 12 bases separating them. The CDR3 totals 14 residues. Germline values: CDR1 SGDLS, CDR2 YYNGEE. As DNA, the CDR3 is TGTGCCAGCAGCGGATACAGCGGCCCAGATACGCAGTATTTT. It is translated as CASSGYSGPDTQYF. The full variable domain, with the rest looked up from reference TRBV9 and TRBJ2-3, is DSGVTQTPKHLITATGQRVTLRCSPRSGDLSVYWYQQSLDQGLQFLIQYYNGEERAKGNILERFSAQQFPDLHSELNLSSLELGDSALYFCASSGYSGPDTQYFGPGTRLTVL.

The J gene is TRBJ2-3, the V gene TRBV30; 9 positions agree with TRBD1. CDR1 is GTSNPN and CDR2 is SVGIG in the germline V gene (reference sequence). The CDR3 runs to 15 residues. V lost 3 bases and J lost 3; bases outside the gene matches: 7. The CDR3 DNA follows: TGTGCCTGGAGCCGAGTCGGACAGGGGACAGATACGCAGTATTTT. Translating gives CAWSRVGQGTDTQYF.

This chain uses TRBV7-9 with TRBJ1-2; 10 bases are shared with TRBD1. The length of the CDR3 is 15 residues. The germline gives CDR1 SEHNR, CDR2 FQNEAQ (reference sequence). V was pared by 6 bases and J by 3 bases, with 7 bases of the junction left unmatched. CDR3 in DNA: TGTGCCAGCAGATCTAAGACAGGGGGCGACTATGGCTACACCTTC. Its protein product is CASRSKTGGDYGYTF.

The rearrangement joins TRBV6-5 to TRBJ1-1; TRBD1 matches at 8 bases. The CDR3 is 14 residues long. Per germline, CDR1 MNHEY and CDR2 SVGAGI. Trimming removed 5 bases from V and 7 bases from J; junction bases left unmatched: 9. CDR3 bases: TGTGCCAGCAGTAATCGACAGGGGCCAGATGAAGCTTTCTTT. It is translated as CASSNRQGPDEAFF.

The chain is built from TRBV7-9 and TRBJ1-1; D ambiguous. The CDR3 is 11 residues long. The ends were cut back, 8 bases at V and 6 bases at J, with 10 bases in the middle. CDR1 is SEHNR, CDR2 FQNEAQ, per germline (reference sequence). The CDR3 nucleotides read TGTGCCAGCGCTTCAGAGGCTGAAGCTTTCTTT. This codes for CASASEAEAFF.

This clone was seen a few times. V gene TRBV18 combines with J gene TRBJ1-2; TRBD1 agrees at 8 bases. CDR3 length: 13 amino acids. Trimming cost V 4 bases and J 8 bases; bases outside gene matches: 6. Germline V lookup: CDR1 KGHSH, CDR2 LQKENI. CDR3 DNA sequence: TGTGCCAGCTCACGAGTGGACAGGGACGGCTACACCTTC. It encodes CASSRVDRDGYTF. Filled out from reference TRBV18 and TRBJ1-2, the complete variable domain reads NAGVMQNPRHLVRRRGQEARLRCSPMKGHSHVYWYRQLPEEGLKFMVYLQKENIIDESGMPKERFSAEFPKEGPSILRIQQVVRGDSAAYFCASSRVDRDGYTFGSGTRLTVV.